The 8 T cell receptor beta chains given below trace back to one sample, sequenced in a study of blood T cell repertoires in COVID-19. Clones were read by immunoSEQ multiplex PCR, and TCRdb kept only the in-frame ones, dropping some. The repertoire holds some 150,000 clones, more than 70% seen once, with about 10% in the top ten. Source material: peripheral blood. The receptors stem from a man between 50 and 59 years old with active or convalescent COVID-19.

The sample holds a few counts of this clone. The gene calls are TRBV9 and TRBJ2-1, with 7 positions matching TRBD2. Germline V lookup: CDR1 SGDLS, CDR2 YYNGEE. Losses at the gene ends were 0 bases for V and 7 bases for J; bases not matched to a gene: 13. CDR3 size: 17 residues. CDR3 in amino acids: CASSVVGKASGRNEQFF. The CDR3 DNA is TGTGCCAGCAGCGTAGTCGGAAAGGCTAGCGGAAGGAATGAGCAGTTCTTC.

A few counts support this clone. The rearrangement uses TRBV7-6 and TRBJ1-3; D uncertain. The CDR3 covers 18 residues. V dropped 3 bases and J dropped 0 bases, with 18 bases sitting between them. Germline-derived CDR1 and CDR2 are SGHVS and FNYEAQ. The CDR3 DNA follows: TGTGCCAGCAGCTTGGAGCCCGACGGCCCGAGCTCTGGAAACACCATATATTTT. This encodes CASSLEPDGPSSGNTIYF.

V usage is TRBV4-1 and J usage is TRBJ1-1; D not resolved. Germline loops: CDR1 MGHRA, CDR2 YSYEKL. The CDR3 is 15 amino acids. The V and J ends lost 0 bases and 4 bases respectively, with 12 bases between them. CDR3 coding DNA: TGCGCCAGCAGCCAAGATTCAGGTCGGCGCACTGAAGCTTTCTTT. It translates to CASSQDSGRRTEAFF.

In this sample, this clone turned up once. The gene calls are TRBV18 and TRBJ2-7; TRBD1 aligns across 8 bases. The CDR3 runs to 15 residues. Germline CDR1 and CDR2: KGHSH and LQKENI. V lost 8 bases, J lost 2 bases, and 11 bases stayed unmatched. This CDR3 reads CASSTPDRVPYEQYF. In DNA, the CDR3 is TGTGCCAGCAGCACCCCGGACAGGGTCCCCTACGAGCAGTACTTC.

V and J are TRBV2 and TRBJ2-7; 10 nucleotides line up with TRBD2. The J segment lost 0 bases and the V segment lost 9 bases, leaving 2 bases of the junction unmatched. This CDR3 has 13 residues. The germline CDR1 and CDR2 sequences are SNHLY and FYNNEI. The CDR3 DNA follows: TGTGCCAGTACTAGCGGGAACTCCTACGAGCAGTACTTC. It encodes CASTSGNSYEQYF. Full variable domain (remainder filled in from reference TRBV2 and TRBJ2-7): EPEVTQTPSHQVTQMGQEVILRCVPISNHLYFYWYRQILGQKVEFLVSFYNNEISEKSEIFDDQFSVERPDGSNFTLKIRSTKLEDSAMYFCASTSGNSYEQYFGPGTRLTVT.

CDR3 nucleotides: TGCGCCAGCAGCCTGGTGGGAGTGAGGGGCACAGATACGCAGTATTTT. Protein: CASSLVGVRGTDTQYF. The rearrangement uses TRBV4-3 and TRBJ2-3; D is perhaps TRBD2 (5 bases). The CDR3 is made up of 16 amino acids. CDR1 and CDR2 from the germline V gene are LGHNA and YSLEER. Trimming stripped 4 bases from V and 1 base from J, with 15 bases between.

This chain links TRBV7-6 with TRBJ2-3, with D tentatively TRBD2 (6 bases). The V gene's germline CDR1 is SGHVS and CDR2 FNYEAQ. The V gene lost 4 bases and the J gene lost 1 base, with 12 bases spanning the gap. The CDR3 is 15 amino acids. DNA of the CDR3: TGTGCCAGCAGCTCCTCGGGACTCGGCACAGATACGCAGTATTTT. Its protein is CASSSSGLGTDTQYF.

The V call is TRBV7-9, the J call TRBJ2-7; D is perhaps TRBD2 (6 bases). Germline assignment: CDR1 SEHNR and CDR2 FQNEAQ (reference sequence). The CDR3 sequence is 15 residues long. The V gene lost 5 bases and the J gene lost 4 bases, with 18 bases spanning the gap. The CDR3 sequence is CASSPGRGTAYEQYF. The CDR3 DNA is TGTGCCAGCAGCCCGGGGCGGGGAACGGCATACGAGCAGTACTTC.